Each of the 21 T cell receptor beta chains below was sequenced from the same sample in a study of control samples from healthy donors and cancer patients. The protocol was immunoSEQ multiplex PCR, while the TCRdb copy is restricted to in-frame clones and leaves out a portion. The sample records 94,000 or so clones, less than 85% being singletons. The material sequenced was PBMCs. The source is a man aged 65 to 85 with lung cancer.

DNA of the CDR3: TGTGCCAGCAGCCCGGGACAGCACCGTATCTACGAGCAGTACTTC. Its translation is CASSPGQHRIYEQYF. The chain joins TRBV11-2 to TRBJ2-7; 7 nucleotides match TRBD1. CDR3 length equals 15 residues. Germline V gene sequence: CDR1 SGHAT, CDR2 FQNNGV. V trimming: 5 bases; J trimming: 3 bases; junction bases outside the gene matches: 10.

V usage is TRBV5-1 and J usage is TRBJ2-5, with D uncertain. CDR3 size: 13 residues. With 0 bases removed from V and 2 bases from J, the gap between germline ends came to 5 bases. In germline, CDR1 is SGHRS, CDR2 YFSETQ. The CDR3 is CASSLVVQETQYF. The CDR3 region has the DNA TGCGCCAGCAGCTTGGTTGTTCAAGAGACCCAGTACTTC.

The V call is TRBV2, the J call TRBJ2-5; no reliable D call. Trimming pared 6 bases from V and 3 bases from J, leaving 17 bases between. Germline assignment: CDR1 SNHLY and CDR2 FYNNEI. The CDR3 has 15 residues. Written as DNA, the CDR3 is TGTGCCAGCAGCCAGCGAGGAGTAACTAAAGAGACCCAGTACTTC. It translates to CASSQRGVTKETQYF.

The chain employs TRBV6-4 and TRBJ1-2, with D perhaps matching TRBD1 (5 bases). Germline CDR1 MRHNA, CDR2 SNTAGT. This CDR3 spans 15 amino acids. The germline V and J ends were trimmed by 0 bases and 5 bases, with 13 bases remaining between them. CDR3 amino acids: CASSDSAQGGYGYTF. The CDR3 DNA sequence: TGTGCCAGCAGTGACTCCGCGCAGGGAGGGTATGGCTACACCTTC.

The chain is built from TRBV7-2 and TRBJ1-2; D possibly corresponds to TRBD1 (6 bases). V lost 1 base to trimming and J lost 0 bases, with 15 bases between them. From germline, CDR1 is SGHTA and CDR2 FQGNSA. There are 17 residues in the CDR3. The CDR3 bases are TGTGCCAGCAGCTTAGTCGGGGGGCCCAAAGCTAACTATGGCTACACCTTC. Residues: CASSLVGGPKANYGYTF.

This rearrangement joins TRBV6-1 to TRBJ2-2; 9 positions match TRBD1. The germline V gene encodes CDR1 MNHNS and CDR2 SASEGT. Trimming removed 3 bases from V and 7 bases from J; junction bases left unmatched: 3. The CDR3 loop spans 14 amino acids. Here the CDR3 DNA reads TGTGCCAGCAGTGAGAGACAGGGGGACGGGGAGCTGTTTTTT. Translating it yields CASSERQGDGELFF.

The gene calls are TRBV4-3 and TRBJ1-2; unclear D gene. The CDR3 covers 18 residues. The V gene's germline CDR1 is LGHNA and CDR2 YSLEER. Trimming removed 1 base from V and 1 base from J, with 19 bases in between. This chain's CDR3 is CASSQVAKGDFGNYGYTF. The CDR3 region has the DNA TGCGCCAGCAGCCAAGTCGCCAAGGGAGATTTTGGTAACTATGGCTACACCTTC.

The gene calls are TRBV12-3 or TRBV12-4 and TRBJ2-7, with unresolved D. The V gene lost 5 bases and the J gene lost 3 bases, with 8 bases spanning the gap. The CDR3 covers 12 residues. The chain's CDR3 is CASSLIFYEQYF. The DNA of the CDR3 is TGTGCCAGCAGTCTTATATTCTACGAGCAGTACTTC.

CDR3 sequence (DNA): TGTGCCAGCAGGGTAGACAGTCTAACTCCCAATTCACCCCTCCACTTT. It specifies CASRVDSLTPNSPLHF. The V and J genes are TRBV6-4 and TRBJ1-6; weak D call: TRBD1 (5 bases). The germline gives CDR1 MRHNA, CDR2 SNTAGT. CDR3 length: 16 amino acids. The V end lost 6 bases, the J end lost 7 bases, and 19 bases lay between the germline ends.

V usage is TRBV2 and J usage is TRBJ1-5; D is unclear. Trimming pared 2 bases from V and 1 base from J, leaving 9 bases between. CDR3 length equals 15 residues. The germline CDR1 and CDR2 sequences are SNHLY and FYNNEI. DNA for the CDR3: TGTGCCAGCAGTGAATGGGAAGGAAGCAATCAGCCCCAGCATTTT. It translates to CASSEWEGSNQPQHF.

This clone was detected a few times. V is TRBV11-2 and J is TRBJ1-5, with 7 bases lining up with TRBD1. With 5 bases clipped from V and 3 bases from J, the junction kept 7 bases outside the gene matches. Germline CDR1 reads SGHAT; CDR2 reads FQNNGV. The CDR3 spans 15 residues. The CDR3 DNA follows: TGTGCCAGCAGCCCCGGGGGGACAGCCAATCAGCCCCAGCATTTT. Its translation is CASSPGGTANQPQHF.

V gene TRBV5-1 combines with J gene TRBJ1-2, with 8 bases lining up with TRBD1. J gave up 8 bases and V 1 base, and 16 bases lay outside the gene matches. In germline, CDR1 is SGHRS, CDR2 YFSETQ. The CDR3 is made up of 17 amino acids. Here the CDR3 DNA reads TGCGCCAGCAGCTTGCAGGGACAGGCGCCCCTGGAGGGGGGCTACACCTTC. As protein: CASSLQGQAPLEGGYTF.

This clone was counted once. This chain links TRBV3-1 (or the pseudogene TRBV3-2) with TRBJ1-5, with D maybe TRBD1 (6 bases). V was cut by 3 bases and J by 1 base, with 7 bases left in between. CDR1 is LGHDT and CDR2 is YNNKEL in the germline V gene (reference sequence). This CDR3 is 14 amino acids long. CDR3 coding DNA: TGTGCCAGCAGCCAGGGGGGCAGCAATCAGCCCCAGCATTTT. Amino acid sequence: CASSQGGSNQPQHF.

J is TRBJ2-2 and V is TRBV12-3 or TRBV12-4; D ambiguous. The CDR3 extends over 12 amino acids. V was shortened by 8 bases and J by 6 bases, with 10 bases between the two germline ends. CDR3 DNA sequence: TGTGCCAGCCGCTTGGGTTCCGGGGAGCTGTTTTTT. Translated: CASRLGSGELFF.

The CDR3 protein is CASSQEGQSGNTIYF. CDR3 nucleotide sequence: TGCGCCAGCAGCCAAGAAGGGCAATCTGGAAACACCATATATTTT. The chain links TRBV4-1 to TRBJ1-3; the D is unclear. V gave up 0 bases and J gave up 1 base, with 7 bases separating them. The CDR3 totals 15 residues. The germline CDR1 and CDR2 sequences are MGHRA and YSYEKL.

The rearrangement uses TRBV7-9 and TRBJ1-1, with TRBD1 as a possible D gene (5 bases). The CDR3 sequence is 14 residues long. Trimming shortened V by 5 bases and J by 3 bases, and 13 bases separated the two germline ends. Germline V gene sequence: CDR1 SEHNR, CDR2 FQNEAQ (reference sequence). The CDR3 spells CASSTTVQDTEAFF. CDR3 DNA sequence: TGTGCCAGCAGCACGACAGTGCAGGACACTGAAGCTTTCTTT. Supplemented by reference TRBV7-9 and TRBJ1-1, the full variable domain reads DTGVSQNPRHKITKRGQNVTFRCDPISEHNRLYWYRQTLGQGPEFLTYFQNEAQLEKSRLLSDRFSAERPKGSFSTLEIQRTEQGDSAMYLCASSTTVQDTEAFFGQGTRLTVV.

The chain uses TRBV30 and TRBJ2-1, with D tentatively TRBD2 (5 bases). The CDR3 sequence is 17 residues long. Germline V lookup: CDR1 GTSNPN, CDR2 SVGIG (reference sequence). Trimming removed 0 bases at V and 0 bases at J, with 15 bases between. The CDR3, as DNA: TGTGCCTGGAGTGTCACCCCGGCGGGTTTCTCCTACAATGAGCAGTTCTTC. It is translated as CAWSVTPAGFSYNEQFF.

The chain links TRBV27 to TRBJ2-7, with 12 bases matching TRBD1. The V and J ends lost 4 bases and 6 bases, in that order; junction bases with no gene match: 7. Germline V gives CDR1 MNHEY, CDR2 SMNVEV (reference sequence). This CDR3 region has 15 residues. In DNA, the CDR3 is TGTGCCAGCAGTTATCCGGGACAGGGGGCCGCCGAGCAGTACTTC. Its translation: CASSYPGQGAAEQYF.

The V gene is TRBV18, the J gene TRBJ2-7; D not resolved. CDR1 is KGHSH and CDR2 is LQKENI in the germline V gene. V dropped 6 bases and J dropped 5 bases, with 11 bases sitting between them. The CDR3 is made up of 12 amino acids. The CDR3 here is CASSSSQNEQYF. The CDR3 bases are TGTGCCAGCTCGTCGTCACAGAACGAGCAGTACTTC.

The CDR3 region has the DNA TGTGCCAGCAGTTACGGGGCAGGGTTGGGTCAGCCCCAGCATTTT. It encodes CASSYGAGLGQPQHF. This chain uses TRBV6-5 with TRBJ1-5; D may be TRBD1 (5 bases). The V gene lost 2 bases and the J gene lost 6 bases, with 14 bases spanning the gap. Germline V gene data show CDR1 as MNHEY and CDR2 as SVGAGI. The CDR3 runs 15 residues.

This clone was seen just once. Here the CDR3 reads CASRSRGDSYYNEQFF. The CDR3 nucleotides read TGTGCCAGCAGATCAAGGGGGGACTCGTACTACAATGAGCAGTTCTTC. The J gene is TRBJ2-1, the V gene TRBV27; possibly TRBD1 or TRBD2 for D (6 bases each). The ends were cut back, 6 bases at V and 3 bases at J, with 18 bases in the middle. The CDR3 contains 16 residues. The germline V gene encodes CDR1 MNHEY and CDR2 SMNVEV (reference sequence).